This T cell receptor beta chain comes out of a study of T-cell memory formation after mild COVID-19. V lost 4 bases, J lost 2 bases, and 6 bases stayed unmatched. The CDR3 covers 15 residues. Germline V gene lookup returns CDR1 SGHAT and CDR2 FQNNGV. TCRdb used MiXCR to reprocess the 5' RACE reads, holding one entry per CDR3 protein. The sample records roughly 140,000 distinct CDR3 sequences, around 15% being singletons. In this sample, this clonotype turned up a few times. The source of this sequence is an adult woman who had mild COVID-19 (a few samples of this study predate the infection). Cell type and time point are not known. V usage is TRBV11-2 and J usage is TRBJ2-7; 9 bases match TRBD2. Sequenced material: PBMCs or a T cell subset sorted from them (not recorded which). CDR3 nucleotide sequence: TGTGCCAGCAGCTCCCCTAGCGGGGTCGCCTACGAGCAGTACTTC. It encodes CASSSPSGVAYEQYF.